The TCR beta chain under discussion was sequenced for a study of glioma-infiltrating T cells after dendritic cell vaccination. Sequencing was performed with immunoSEQ multiplex PCR; in TCRdb, only in-frame clones are kept and a portion is missing. The repertoire consists of roughly 80,000 clones, with more than 75% occurring once and the leading ten covering approximately 2.2%. This CDR3 has 15 residues. V lost 0 bases and J 5 bases, leaving 15 bases between the germline ends. Germline V lookup: CDR1 SGHDT, CDR2 YYEEEE. Time point described: after dendritic cell vaccination, including at tumor progression/relapse.

This rearrangement joins TRBV5-6 to TRBJ2-7; D might be TRBD1 (6 bases). The sequence derives from a human donor with glioblastoma. Specimen: blood, collected after dendritic cell vaccination. The CDR3 sequence is CASSLGQGLQDEQYF. CDR3 nucleotide sequence: TGTGCCAGCAGCTTGGGGCAGGGGCTTCAGGACGAGCAGTACTTC. Combining the CDR3 with reference TRBV5-6 and TRBJ2-7 gives the whole variable domain DAGVTQSPTHLIKTRGQQVTLRCSPKSGHDTVSWYQQALGQGPQFIFQYYEEEERQRGNFPDRFSGHQFPNYSSELNVNALLLGDSALYLCASSLGQGLQDEQYFGPGTRLTVT.